This entry lists 9 T cell receptor beta chains sequenced from one sample in a study of blood T cell repertoires in COVID-19. Produced via immunoSEQ multiplex PCR; TCRdb's table is partial and in-frame only. The sample lists 100,000 or so clones; 70% to 85% were seen once. The sequenced sample consisted of peripheral blood. These receptors originate from a man aged 70-80 years with active or convalescent COVID-19.

This clone came up a few times. This chain links TRBV18 with TRBJ2-5; tentatively, D is TRBD1 (5 bases). Germline CDR1 KGHSH, CDR2 LQKENI. This CDR3 comprises 16 residues. V lost 5 bases and J 5 bases, leaving 21 bases between the germline ends. CDR3 residues: CASSVYRSQGVETQYF. CDR3 nucleotide sequence: TGTGCCAGCTCAGTATACAGGAGCCAGGGTGTTGAGACCCAGTACTTC.

The chain combines TRBV25-1 with TRBJ2-5; D is unresolved. Germline V gene sequence: CDR1 MGHDK, CDR2 SYGVNS. V dropped 7 bases and J dropped 0 bases, with 9 bases sitting between them. The CDR3 totals 13 residues. The CDR3: CASTKRDQETQYF. Written as DNA, the CDR3 is TGTGCCAGCACCAAGAGAGACCAAGAGACCCAGTACTTC. Complete variable domain (other parts from reference TRBV25-1 and TRBJ2-5): EADIYQTPRYLVIGTGKKITLECSQTMGHDKMYWYQQDPGMELHLIHYSYGVNSTEKGDLSSESTVSRIRTEHFPLTLESARPSHTSQYLCASTKRDQETQYFGPGTRLLVL.

The CDR3 bases are TGTGCCAGCAGCTTGGGGCCCTGGGACGAGCAGTACTTC. Amino acid sequence: CASSLGPWDEQYF. This sequence joins TRBV11-3 and TRBJ2-7, with D tentatively TRBD1 (5 bases). Germline CDR1 is SGHNT and CDR2 is YENEEA. This CDR3 region has 13 residues. V was trimmed by 3 bases and J by 5 bases, leaving 11 bases between them. The entire variable domain, with the rest obtained from reference TRBV11-3 and TRBJ2-7, is as follows: EAGVVQSPRYKIIEKKQPVAFWCNPISGHNTLYWYLQNLGQGPELLIRYENEEAVDDSQLPKDRFSAERLKGVDSTLKIQPAELGDSAVYLCASSLGPWDEQYFGPGTRLTVT.

This clone was recorded once. V is TRBV19 and J is TRBJ1-6; 10 nucleotides match TRBD1. The CDR3 extends over 15 amino acids. J gave up 5 bases and V 5 bases, and 3 bases lay outside the gene matches. Germline CDR1 is LNHDA and CDR2 is SQIVND (reference sequence). The CDR3 region is CASSRGQGDNSPLHF. The CDR3 DNA sequence: TGTGCCAGTAGTCGCGGACAGGGGGATAATTCACCCCTCCACTTT.

This chain joins TRBV11-2 and TRBJ1-4, with TRBD1 as a possible D gene (6 bases). Trimming pared 1 base from V and 7 bases from J, leaving 13 bases between. Germline CDR1 is SGHAT and CDR2 is FQNNGV. This CDR3 is 15 amino acids long. DNA for the CDR3: TGTGCCAGCAGCTTAGGGGTGGGGGCGCCTGAAAAACTGTTTTTT. This translates into CASSLGVGAPEKLFF.

The count of this clone is one. The chain uses TRBV15 and TRBJ2-1; weak D call: TRBD2 (6 bases). The germline V and J ends were trimmed by 1 base and 7 bases, with 11 bases remaining between them. Germline V CDR1 and CDR2: LNHNV, YYDKDF (reference sequence). CDR3 size: 14 residues. In DNA, the CDR3 is TGTGCCACCAGCAGAGTCGGGAGATCGAATGAGCAGTTCTTC. Amino acids: CATSRVGRSNEQFF.

The chain carries TRBV7-8 and TRBJ1-2; possibly TRBD1 for D (6 bases). V was cut by 5 bases and J by 1 base, with 14 bases left in between. Germline assignment: CDR1 SGHVS and CDR2 FQNEAQ. The CDR3 loop spans 15 amino acids. The CDR3 DNA reads TGTGCCAGCAGCACCTCCAGGGGCTATAACTATGGCTACACCTTC. The encoded protein is CASSTSRGYNYGYTF.

This chain links TRBV30 with TRBJ2-3; TRBD2 agrees at 8 bases. This CDR3 spans 17 amino acids. Per the germline V gene, CDR1 is GTSNPN and CDR2 is SVGIG (reference sequence). V lost 0 bases and J lost 2; bases outside the gene matches: 10. The CDR3 region has the DNA TGTGCCTGGAGTGTAAATGTCGCGGGGGGATACACAGATACGCAGTATTTT. It codes for CAWSVNVAGGYTDTQYF.

This clone has a single count. The gene calls are TRBV7-9 and TRBJ2-7; no definite D call. Trimming took 4 bases from V and 4 from J, leaving 14 bases between them. CDR1 and CDR2 from the germline V gene are SEHNR and FQNEAQ (reference sequence). This CDR3 contains 14 residues. The CDR3 DNA reads as TGTGCCAGCAGCTCCGCCTTCTTAGCTTACGAGCAGTACTTC. Translated: CASSSAFLAYEQYF.